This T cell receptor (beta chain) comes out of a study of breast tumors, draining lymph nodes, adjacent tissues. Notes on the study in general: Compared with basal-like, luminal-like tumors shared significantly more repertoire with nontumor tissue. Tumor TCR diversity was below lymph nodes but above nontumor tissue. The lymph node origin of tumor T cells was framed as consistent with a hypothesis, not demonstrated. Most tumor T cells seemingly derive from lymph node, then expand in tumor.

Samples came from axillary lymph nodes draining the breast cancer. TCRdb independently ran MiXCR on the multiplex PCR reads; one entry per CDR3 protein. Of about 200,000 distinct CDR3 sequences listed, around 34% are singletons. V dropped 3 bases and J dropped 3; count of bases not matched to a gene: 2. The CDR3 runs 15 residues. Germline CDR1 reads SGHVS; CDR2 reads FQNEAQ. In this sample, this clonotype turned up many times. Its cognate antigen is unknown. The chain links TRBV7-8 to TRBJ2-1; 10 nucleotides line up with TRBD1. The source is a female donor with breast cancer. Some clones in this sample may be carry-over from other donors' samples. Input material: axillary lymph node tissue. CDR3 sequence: CASSLGQGLYNEQFF. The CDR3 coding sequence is TGTGCCAGCAGCTTGGGACAGGGGCTCTACAATGAGCAGTTCTTC.